What follows is one TCR beta chain and its context. Its cognate antigen is unknown. This clone may be a read error of a much larger clone one base away. This record comes from a study of tumor-infiltrating lymphocytes in primary liver carcinoma. Study-wide context: The study obtained roughly 3.5 to 7.13 million productive TCRbeta reads per sample, similar across tissue types.

Study-wide results and caveats: Lower overlap was observed for tumor-adjacent and tumor-blood pairs relative to tumor region pairs. It was in tumors, not blood, that the top-250-clone fraction was significantly higher (p = 0.039).

Unsorted whole blood supplied the RNA, and germline DNA was extracted too. Total RNA (roughly 550 ng) served as template for TCR beta cDNA synthesis primed by a constant-region primer. Slightly modified ARM-PCR served as the procedure for the TCR beta libraries. These libraries came from three rounds of nested multiplex PCR. TCRdb re-derived calls from the multiplex PCR reads in MiXCR, one entry per CDR3 protein. This repertoire shows approximately 320,000 distinct CDR3 sequences, around three fifths found once; its top ten account for approximately 17%. Input material: peripheral blood. The sequence derives from a young woman with primary liver carcinoma and hepatitis B virus infection.

The chain's CDR3 is CASIRVPNEQFF. CDR3 nucleotide sequence: TGTGCCAGCATCAGGGTCCCCAATGAGCAGTTCTTC. The J gene is TRBJ2-1, the V gene TRBV6-1, with D perhaps matching TRBD1 (5 bases). V was shortened by 7 bases and J by 6 bases, with 10 bases between the two germline ends. The germline gives CDR1 MNHNS, CDR2 SASEGT. The CDR3 runs to 12 residues.